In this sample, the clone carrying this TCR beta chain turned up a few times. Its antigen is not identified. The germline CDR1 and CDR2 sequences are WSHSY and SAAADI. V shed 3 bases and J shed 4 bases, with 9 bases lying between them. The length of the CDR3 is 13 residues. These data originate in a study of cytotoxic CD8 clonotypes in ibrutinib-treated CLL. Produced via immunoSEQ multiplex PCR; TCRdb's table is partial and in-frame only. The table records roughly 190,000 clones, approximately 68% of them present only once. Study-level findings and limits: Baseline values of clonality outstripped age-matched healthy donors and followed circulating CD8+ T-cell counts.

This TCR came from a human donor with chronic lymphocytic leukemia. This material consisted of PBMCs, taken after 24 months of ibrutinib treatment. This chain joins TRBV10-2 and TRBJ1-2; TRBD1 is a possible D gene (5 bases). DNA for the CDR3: TGCGCCAGCAGTGACGGGGGGTCCTATGGCTACACCTTC. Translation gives CASSDGGSYGYTF.